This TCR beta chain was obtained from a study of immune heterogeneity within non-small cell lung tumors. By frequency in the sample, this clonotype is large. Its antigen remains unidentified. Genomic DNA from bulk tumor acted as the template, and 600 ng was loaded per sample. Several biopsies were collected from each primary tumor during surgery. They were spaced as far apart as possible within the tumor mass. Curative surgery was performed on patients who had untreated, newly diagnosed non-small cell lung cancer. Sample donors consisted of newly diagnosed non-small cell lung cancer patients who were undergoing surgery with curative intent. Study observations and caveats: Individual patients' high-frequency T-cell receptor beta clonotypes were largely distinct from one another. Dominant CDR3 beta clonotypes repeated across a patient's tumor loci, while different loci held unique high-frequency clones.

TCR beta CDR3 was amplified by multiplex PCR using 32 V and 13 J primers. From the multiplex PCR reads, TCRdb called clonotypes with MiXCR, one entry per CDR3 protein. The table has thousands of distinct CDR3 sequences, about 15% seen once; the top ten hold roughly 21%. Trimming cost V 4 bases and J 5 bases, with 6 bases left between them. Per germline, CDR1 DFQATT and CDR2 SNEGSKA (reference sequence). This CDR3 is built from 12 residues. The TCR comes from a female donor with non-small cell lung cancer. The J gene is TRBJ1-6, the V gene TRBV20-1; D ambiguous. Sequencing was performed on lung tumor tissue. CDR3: CSATDHNSPLHF. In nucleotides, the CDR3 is TGCAGTGCTACCGACCATAATTCACCCCTCCACTTT.